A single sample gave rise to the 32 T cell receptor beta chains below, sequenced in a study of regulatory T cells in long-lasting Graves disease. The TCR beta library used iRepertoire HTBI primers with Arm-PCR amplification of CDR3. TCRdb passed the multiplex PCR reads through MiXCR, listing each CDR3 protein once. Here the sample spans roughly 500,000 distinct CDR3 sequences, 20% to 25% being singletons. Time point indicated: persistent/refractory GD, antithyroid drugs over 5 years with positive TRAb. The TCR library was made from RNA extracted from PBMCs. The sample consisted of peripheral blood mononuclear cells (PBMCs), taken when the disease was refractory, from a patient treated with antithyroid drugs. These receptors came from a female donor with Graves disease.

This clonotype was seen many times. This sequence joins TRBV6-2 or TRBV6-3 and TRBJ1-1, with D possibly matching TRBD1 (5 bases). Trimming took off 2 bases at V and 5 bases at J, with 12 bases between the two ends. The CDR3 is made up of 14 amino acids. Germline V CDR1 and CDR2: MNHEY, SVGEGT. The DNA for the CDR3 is TGTGCCAGCAGTTACAAGTACGGGGGAACTGAAGCTTTCTTT. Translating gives CASSYKYGGTEAFF.

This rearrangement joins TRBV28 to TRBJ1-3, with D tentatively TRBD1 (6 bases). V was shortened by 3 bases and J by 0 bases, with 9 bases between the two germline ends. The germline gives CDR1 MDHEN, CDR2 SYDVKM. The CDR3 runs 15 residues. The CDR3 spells CASSFGTTSGNTIYF. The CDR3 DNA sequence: TGTGCCAGCAGTTTCGGGACAACCTCTGGAAACACCATATATTTT.

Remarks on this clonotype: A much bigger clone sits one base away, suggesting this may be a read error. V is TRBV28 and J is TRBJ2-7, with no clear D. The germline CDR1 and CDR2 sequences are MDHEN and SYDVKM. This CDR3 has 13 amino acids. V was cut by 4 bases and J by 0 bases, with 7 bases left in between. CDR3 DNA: TGTGCCAGCAGTTACGACGGCTCCTACGAGCAGTACTTC. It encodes CASSYDGSYEQYF. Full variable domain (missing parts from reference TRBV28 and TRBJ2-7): DVKVTQSSRYLVKRTGEKVFLECVQDMDHENMFWYRQDPGLGLRLIYFSYDVKMKEKGDIPEGYSVSREKKERFSLILESASTNQTSMYLCASSYDGSYEQYFGPGTRLTVT.

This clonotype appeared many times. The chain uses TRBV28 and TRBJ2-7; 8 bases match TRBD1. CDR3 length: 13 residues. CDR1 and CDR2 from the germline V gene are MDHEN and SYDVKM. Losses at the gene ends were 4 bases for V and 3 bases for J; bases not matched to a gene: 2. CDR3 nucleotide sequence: TGTGCCAGCAGTTCGGGACAGGACTACGAGCAGTACTTC. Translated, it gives CASSSGQDYEQYF.

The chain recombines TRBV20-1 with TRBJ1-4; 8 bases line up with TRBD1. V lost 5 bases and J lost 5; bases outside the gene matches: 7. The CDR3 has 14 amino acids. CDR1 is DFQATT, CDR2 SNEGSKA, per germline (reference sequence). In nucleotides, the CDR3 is TGCAGTGCTTCCTGGACAGGGCTAAATGAAAAACTGTTTTTT. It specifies CSASWTGLNEKLFF.

The CDR3 bases are TGTGCCAGCAGCGGAGGGACAGGCGCCTACGAGCAGTACTTC. It yields the protein CASSGGTGAYEQYF. The chain uses TRBV5-6 and TRBJ2-7; 8 positions agree with TRBD1. The CDR3 is 14 residues long. CDR1 is SGHDT and CDR2 is YYEEEE in the germline V gene. V shed 4 bases and J 2 bases; nucleotides not matched to a gene: 5.

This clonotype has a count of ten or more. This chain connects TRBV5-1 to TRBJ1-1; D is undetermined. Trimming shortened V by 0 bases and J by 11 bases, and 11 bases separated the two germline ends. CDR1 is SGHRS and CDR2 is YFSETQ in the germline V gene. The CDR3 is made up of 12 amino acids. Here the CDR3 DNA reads TGCGCCAGCAGCTTGGAGCCCAGGCGGGCTTTCTTT. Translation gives CASSLEPRRAFF.

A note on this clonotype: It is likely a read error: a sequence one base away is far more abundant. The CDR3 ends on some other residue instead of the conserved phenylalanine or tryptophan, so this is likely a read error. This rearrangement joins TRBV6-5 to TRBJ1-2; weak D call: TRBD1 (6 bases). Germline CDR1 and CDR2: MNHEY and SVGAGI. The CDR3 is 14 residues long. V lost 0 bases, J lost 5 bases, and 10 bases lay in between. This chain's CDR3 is CASSYSTGQYGYTS. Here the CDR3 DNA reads TGTGCCAGCAGTTACTCGACAGGCCAATATGGCTACACCTCC.

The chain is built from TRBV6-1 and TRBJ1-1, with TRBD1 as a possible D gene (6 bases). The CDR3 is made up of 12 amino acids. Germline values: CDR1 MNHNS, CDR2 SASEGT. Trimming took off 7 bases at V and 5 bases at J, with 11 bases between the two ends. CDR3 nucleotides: TGTGCCAGCACCCAGGGGTATACTGAAGCTTTCTTT. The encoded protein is CASTQGYTEAFF.

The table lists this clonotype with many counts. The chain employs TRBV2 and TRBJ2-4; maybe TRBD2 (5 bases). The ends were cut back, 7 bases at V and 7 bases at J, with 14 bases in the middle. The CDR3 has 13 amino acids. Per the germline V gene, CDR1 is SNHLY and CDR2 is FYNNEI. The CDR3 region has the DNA TGTGCCAGCATGATCACAACGGGGAACATTCAGTACTTC. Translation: CASMITTGNIQYF.

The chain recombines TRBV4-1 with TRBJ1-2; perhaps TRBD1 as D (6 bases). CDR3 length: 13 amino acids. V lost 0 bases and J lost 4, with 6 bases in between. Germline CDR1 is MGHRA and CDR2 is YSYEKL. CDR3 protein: CASSQEGGYGYTF. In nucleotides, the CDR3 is TGCGCCAGCAGCCAAGAAGGGGGCTATGGCTACACCTTC.

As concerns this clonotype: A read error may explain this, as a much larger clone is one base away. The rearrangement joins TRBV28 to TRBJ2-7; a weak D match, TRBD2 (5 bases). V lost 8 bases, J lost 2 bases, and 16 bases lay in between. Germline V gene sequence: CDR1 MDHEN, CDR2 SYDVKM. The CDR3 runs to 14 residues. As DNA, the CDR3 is TGTGCCAGCGGACCCAGGACTGTTGCCTACGAGCAGTACTTC. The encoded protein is CASGPRTVAYEQYF.

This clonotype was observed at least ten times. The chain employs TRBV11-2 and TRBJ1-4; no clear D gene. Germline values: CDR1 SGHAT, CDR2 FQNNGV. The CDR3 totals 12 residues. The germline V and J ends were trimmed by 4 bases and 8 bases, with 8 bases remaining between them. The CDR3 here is CASSSYMEKLFF. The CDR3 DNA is TGTGCCAGCAGCTCCTACATGGAAAAACTGTTTTTT.

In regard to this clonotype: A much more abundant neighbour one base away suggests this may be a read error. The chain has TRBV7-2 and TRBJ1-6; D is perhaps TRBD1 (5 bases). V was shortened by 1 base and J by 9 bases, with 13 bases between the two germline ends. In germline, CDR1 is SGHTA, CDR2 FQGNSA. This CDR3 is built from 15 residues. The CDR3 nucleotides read TGTACCAGCAGCTTAGGGGGCGGGGCCGGTTCACCCCTCCACTTT. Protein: CTSSLGGGAGSPLHF.

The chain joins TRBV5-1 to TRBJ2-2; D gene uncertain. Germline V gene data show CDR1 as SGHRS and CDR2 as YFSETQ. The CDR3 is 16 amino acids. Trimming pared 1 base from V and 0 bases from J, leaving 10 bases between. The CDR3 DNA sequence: TGCGCCAGCAGCTTGTACCCGCTAGCGAACACCGGGGAGCTGTTTTTT. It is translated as CASSLYPLANTGELFF.

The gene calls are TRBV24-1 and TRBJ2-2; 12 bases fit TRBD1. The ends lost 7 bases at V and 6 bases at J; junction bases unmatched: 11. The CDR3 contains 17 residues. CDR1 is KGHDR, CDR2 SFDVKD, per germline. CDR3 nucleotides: TGTGCCACCAGGGGTCCCGGGACAGGGGGCTTGGCCGGGGAGCTGTTTTTT. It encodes CATRGPGTGGLAGELFF.

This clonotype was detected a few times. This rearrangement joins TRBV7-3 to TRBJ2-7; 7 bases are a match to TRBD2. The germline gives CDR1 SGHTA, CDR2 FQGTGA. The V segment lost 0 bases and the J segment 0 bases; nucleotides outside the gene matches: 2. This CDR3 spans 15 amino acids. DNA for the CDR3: TGTGCCAGCAGCTTAACTAGCGGGCCCTCCTACGAGCAGTACTTC. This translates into CASSLTSGPSYEQYF.

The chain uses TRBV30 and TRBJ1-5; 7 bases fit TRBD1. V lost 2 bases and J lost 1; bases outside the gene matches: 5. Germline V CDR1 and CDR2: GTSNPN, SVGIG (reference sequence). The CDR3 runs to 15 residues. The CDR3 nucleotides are TGTGCCTGGAGTCTCGGGACAGTAAGCAATCAGCCCCAGCATTTT. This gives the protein CAWSLGTVSNQPQHF. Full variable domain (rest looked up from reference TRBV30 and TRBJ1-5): SQTIHQWPATLVQPVGSPLSLECTVEGTSNPNLYWYRQAAGRGLQLLFYSVGIGQISSEVPQNLSASRPQDRQFILSSKKLLLSDSGFYLCAWSLGTVSNQPQHFGDGTRLSIL.

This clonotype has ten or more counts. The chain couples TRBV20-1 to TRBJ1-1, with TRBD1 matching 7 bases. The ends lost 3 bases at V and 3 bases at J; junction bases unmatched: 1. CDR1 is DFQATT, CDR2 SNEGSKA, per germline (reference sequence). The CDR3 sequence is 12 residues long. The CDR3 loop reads CSARQGDTEAFF. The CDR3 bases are TGCAGTGCTAGGCAGGGGGACACTGAAGCTTTCTTT.

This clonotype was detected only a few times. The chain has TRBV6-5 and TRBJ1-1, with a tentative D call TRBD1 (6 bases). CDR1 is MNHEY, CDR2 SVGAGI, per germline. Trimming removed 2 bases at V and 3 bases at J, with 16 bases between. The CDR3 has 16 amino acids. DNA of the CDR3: TGTGCCAGCAGTTACATCAGGGGATATTCGCACACTGAAGCTTTCTTT. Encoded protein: CASSYIRGYSHTEAFF.

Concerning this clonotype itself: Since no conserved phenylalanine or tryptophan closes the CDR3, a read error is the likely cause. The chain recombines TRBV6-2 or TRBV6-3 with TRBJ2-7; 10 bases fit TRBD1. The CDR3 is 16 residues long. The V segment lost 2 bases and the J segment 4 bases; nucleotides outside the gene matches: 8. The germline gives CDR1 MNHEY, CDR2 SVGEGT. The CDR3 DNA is TGTGCCAGCAGTTACCAGGTGACAGGGGGCCAGTACGAGCAGTACCTC. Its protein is CASSYQVTGGQYEQYL.

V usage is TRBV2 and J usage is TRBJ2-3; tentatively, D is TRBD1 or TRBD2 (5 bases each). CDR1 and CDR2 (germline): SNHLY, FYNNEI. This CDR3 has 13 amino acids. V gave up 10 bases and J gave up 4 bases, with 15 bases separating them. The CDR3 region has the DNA TGTGCCAACCGGGACCCCAGGGCAGATACGCAGTATTTT. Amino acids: CANRDPRADTQYF. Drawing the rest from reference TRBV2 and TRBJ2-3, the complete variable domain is EPEVTQTPSHQVTQMGQEVILRCVPISNHLYFYWYRQILGQKVEFLVSFYNNEISEKSEIFDDQFSVERPDGSNFTLKIRSTKLEDSAMYFCANRDPRADTQYFGPGTRLTVL.

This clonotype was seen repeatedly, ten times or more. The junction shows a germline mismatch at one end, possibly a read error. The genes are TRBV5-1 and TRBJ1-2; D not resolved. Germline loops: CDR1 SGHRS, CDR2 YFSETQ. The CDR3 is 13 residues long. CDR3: CASSLDPAYGYTF. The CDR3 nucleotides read TGTGCCAGCAGCTTGGACCCTGCCTATGGCTACACCTTC.

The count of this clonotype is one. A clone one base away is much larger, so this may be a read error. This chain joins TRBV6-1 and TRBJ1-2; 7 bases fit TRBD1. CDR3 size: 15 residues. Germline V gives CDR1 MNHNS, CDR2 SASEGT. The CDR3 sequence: CAGSNDRDSARGYTF. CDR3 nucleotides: TGTGCCGGCAGTAACGACAGGGACTCTGCCCGTGGCTACACCTTC.

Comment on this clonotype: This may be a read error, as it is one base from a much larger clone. The CDR3 here is CASSSGQTNTEAFF. The CDR3 DNA reads TGTGCCAGCAGTTCGGGACAGACGAACACTGAAGCTTTCTTT. This chain joins TRBV6-5 and TRBJ1-1; 7 positions match TRBD1. The trim removed 4 bases at V and 1 base at J, leaving 3 bases unmatched. Germline CDR1 and CDR2: MNHEY and SVGAGI. The CDR3 runs to 14 residues.

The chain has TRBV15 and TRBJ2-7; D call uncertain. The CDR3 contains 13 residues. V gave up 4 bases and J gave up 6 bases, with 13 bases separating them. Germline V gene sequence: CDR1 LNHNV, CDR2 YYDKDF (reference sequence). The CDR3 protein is CATSTAVAREQYF. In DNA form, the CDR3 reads TGTGCCACCAGCACGGCAGTGGCCCGCGAGCAGTACTTC. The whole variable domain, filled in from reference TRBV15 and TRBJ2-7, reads DAMVIQNPRYQVTQFGKPVTLSCSQTLNHNVMYWYQQKSSQAPKLLFHYYDKDFNNEADTPDNFQSRRPNTSFCFLDIRSPGLGDTAMYLCATSTAVAREQYFGPGTRLTVT.

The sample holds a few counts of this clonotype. CDR3 region: CAWRSGTGSNTEAFF. For the CDR3, the DNA is TGTGCCTGGAGGAGCGGGACAGGGTCTAACACTGAAGCTTTCTTT. The J gene is TRBJ1-1, the V gene TRBV30, with 9 bases identical to TRBD1. Germline CDR1 GTSNPN, CDR2 SVGIG (reference sequence). V trimming: 3 bases; J trimming: 2 bases; junction bases outside the gene matches: 7. The CDR3 runs 15 residues. Full variable domain (outside the CDR3, taken from reference TRBV30 and TRBJ1-1): SQTIHQWPATLVQPVGSPLSLECTVEGTSNPNLYWYRQAAGRGLQLLFYSVGIGQISSEVPQNLSASRPQDRQFILSSKKLLLSDSGFYLCAWRSGTGSNTEAFFGQGTRLTVV.

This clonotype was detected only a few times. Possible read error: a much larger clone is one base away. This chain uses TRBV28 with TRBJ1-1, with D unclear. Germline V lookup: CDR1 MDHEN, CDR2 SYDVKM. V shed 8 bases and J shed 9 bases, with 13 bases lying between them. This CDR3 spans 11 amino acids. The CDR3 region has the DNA TGTGCCAGCCGGGCTGGCTCCAAAGCTTTCTTT. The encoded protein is CASRAGSKAFF.

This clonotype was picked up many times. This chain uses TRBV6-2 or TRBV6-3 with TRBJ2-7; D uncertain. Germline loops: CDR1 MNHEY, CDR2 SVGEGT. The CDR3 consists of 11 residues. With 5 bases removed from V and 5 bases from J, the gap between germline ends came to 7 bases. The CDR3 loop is CASSDWNEQYF. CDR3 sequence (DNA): TGTGCCAGCAGTGATTGGAACGAGCAGTACTTC.

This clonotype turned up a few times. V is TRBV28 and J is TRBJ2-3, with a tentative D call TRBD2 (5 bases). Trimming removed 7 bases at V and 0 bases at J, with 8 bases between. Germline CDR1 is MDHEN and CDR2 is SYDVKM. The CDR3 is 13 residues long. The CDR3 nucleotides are TGTGCCAGCACCTCGGGGAGCACAGATACGCAGTATTTT. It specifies CASTSGSTDTQYF.

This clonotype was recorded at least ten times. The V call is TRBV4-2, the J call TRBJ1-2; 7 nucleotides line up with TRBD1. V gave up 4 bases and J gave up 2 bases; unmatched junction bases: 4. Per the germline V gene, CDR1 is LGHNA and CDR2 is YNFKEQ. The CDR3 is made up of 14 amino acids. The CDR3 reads CASSRGQSNYGYTF. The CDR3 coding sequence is TGTGCCAGCAGCCGGGGACAGTCAAACTATGGCTACACCTTC.

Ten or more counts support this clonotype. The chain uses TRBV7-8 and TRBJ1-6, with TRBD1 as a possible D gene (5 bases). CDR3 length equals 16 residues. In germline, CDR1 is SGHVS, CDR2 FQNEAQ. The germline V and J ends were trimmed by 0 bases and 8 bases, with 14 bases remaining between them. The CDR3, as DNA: TGTGCCAGCAGCTTAGCCGGGACGAGATTACATTCACCCCTCCACTTT. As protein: CASSLAGTRLHSPLHF.